Listed here is a single T cell receptor beta chain. Antigen: not known. Fresh peripheral blood, roughly 9.8 ml of it, supplied the PBMCs. Trimming left V 0 bases short and J 7 bases short, with 18 bases between. The germline V gene has CDR1 DFQATT and CDR2 SNEGSKA (reference sequence). The CDR3 sequence is 16 residues long. The entry originates in a study of T cells in Graves' hyperthyroidism and ophthalmopathy. The source material, RNA transcripts, was used to amplify TCR beta CDR3 regions. The TCR CDR3 first-round RT-PCR relied on the HTBI primer set. TCRdb re-called the multiplex PCR reads through MiXCR, storing one row per CDR3 protein. The sample has hundreds of thousands of distinct CDR3 sequences, 15% seen once; the top ten hold about 21%. General study results and limits: Ophthalmopathy was separated from stable hyperthyroidism by a 13 V-J model.

The genes are TRBV20-1 and TRBJ2-2; D perhaps matches TRBD2 (6 bases). The specimen sequenced was blood. The clonotype comes from a woman aged 55-70 years with Graves' ophthalmopathy. CDR3 coding DNA: TGCAGTGCTAGAGAGACGGGAGCGAGGGGCCGCGGGGAGCTGTTTTTT. Its protein product is CSARETGARGRGELFF.